Each of the 28 T cell receptor beta chains below was sequenced from the same sample in a study of T cell responses to AZD1222 COVID-19 vaccine. Profiling relied on immunoSEQ multiplex PCR, and the TCRdb table lists in-frame clones only, not all of them. The data show roughly 200,000 clones, over 80% seen once. The specimen comprised peripheral blood, sampled 28 days after the second dose of the MenACWY control vaccine. These receptors were taken from an adult who received the MenACWY meningococcal vaccine as a control.

The V gene is TRBV28, the J gene TRBJ1-2; a possible D gene is TRBD1 (6 bases). The CDR3 is made up of 14 amino acids. The germline V gene encodes CDR1 MDHEN and CDR2 SYDVKM. V lost 5 bases and J lost 2, with 12 bases in between. DNA of the CDR3: TGTGCCAGCAGTGCCGGGGGGGCGAACTATGGCTACACCTTC. Encoded protein: CASSAGGANYGYTF.

J is TRBJ1-1 and V is TRBV28, with D perhaps TRBD1 (5 bases). The CDR3 consists of 16 residues. V lost 3 bases and J 3 bases, leaving 17 bases between the germline ends. The germline gives CDR1 MDHEN, CDR2 SYDVKM. CDR3 nucleotides: TGTGCCAGCAGTTTTGGGGCAGGGAAGGGCGACACTGAAGCTTTCTTT. Amino acid sequence: CASSFGAGKGDTEAFF.

The chain joins TRBV9 to TRBJ1-1; no clear D gene. CDR3 length equals 15 residues. Germline values: CDR1 SGDLS, CDR2 YYNGEE. V was pared by 0 bases and J by 6 bases, with 15 bases between. The CDR3 bases are TGTGCCAGCAGCGTAGCGGTGCGAGGTGGGTCTGAAGCTTTCTTT. Translated, it gives CASSVAVRGGSEAFF.

The chain combines TRBV9 with TRBJ1-5; D perhaps matches TRBD1 (6 bases). This CDR3 is 15 amino acids long. V lost 4 bases and J 3 bases, leaving 14 bases between the germline ends. Germline-derived CDR1 and CDR2 are SGDLS and YYNGEE. CDR3 in amino acids: CASSQTPGDNQPQHF. For the CDR3, the DNA is TGTGCCAGCAGCCAGACCCCAGGGGACAATCAGCCCCAGCATTTT. Full variable domain (rest looked up from reference TRBV9 and TRBJ1-5): DSGVTQTPKHLITATGQRVTLRCSPRSGDLSVYWYQQSLDQGLQFLIQYYNGEERAKGNILERFSAQQFPDLHSELNLSSLELGDSALYFCASSQTPGDNQPQHFGDGTRLSIL.

This chain joins TRBV9 and TRBJ1-1; unclear D gene. The CDR3 sequence is 13 residues long. Trimming removed 4 bases from V and 3 bases from J, with 10 bases in between. Germline V lookup: CDR1 SGDLS, CDR2 YYNGEE. The CDR3 DNA follows: TGTGCCAGCAGCCTACCCCCGGACACTGAAGCTTTCTTT. As protein: CASSLPPDTEAFF.

The chain couples TRBV6-6 to TRBJ1-1, with D possibly being TRBD1 (6 bases). The CDR3 is 16 residues long. Germline CDR1 is MNHNY and CDR2 is SVGAGI (reference sequence). The V gene lost 2 bases and the J gene lost 0 bases, with 13 bases spanning the gap. This CDR3 reads CASSYLRGGMNTEAFF. The CDR3 coding sequence is TGTGCCAGCAGTTACCTGCGAGGGGGGATGAACACTGAAGCTTTCTTT.

The rearrangement links TRBV30 to TRBJ2-5; the D gene is possibly TRBD1 (6 bases). Trimming removed 3 bases at V and 5 bases at J, with 10 bases between. The CDR3 is 12 residues long. The germline gives CDR1 GTSNPN, CDR2 SVGIG (reference sequence). In nucleotides, the CDR3 is TGTGCCTGGAGGGGGGCCGATGAGACCCAGTACTTC. This gives the protein CAWRGADETQYF.

The rearrangement links TRBV30 to TRBJ1-2, with D perhaps TRBD1 (5 bases). V dropped 2 bases and J dropped 8 bases, with 18 bases sitting between them. Germline CDR1 GTSNPN, CDR2 SVGIG (reference sequence). This CDR3 comprises 14 residues. This CDR3 reads CAWSRGSGTFGYTF. The DNA for the CDR3 is TGTGCCTGGAGTCGTGGTTCCGGGACCTTCGGCTACACCTTC. The variable domain in full, completed from reference TRBV30 and TRBJ1-2, reads SQTIHQWPATLVQPVGSPLSLECTVEGTSNPNLYWYRQAAGRGLQLLFYSVGIGQISSEVPQNLSASRPQDRQFILSSKKLLLSDSGFYLCAWSRGSGTFGYTFGSGTRLTVV.

The CDR3 nucleotides read TGTGCCAGCAGCAGTTTATGGGTTCAGGGCCTTCTCTCCTATAATTCACCCCTCCACTTT. It specifies CASSSLWVQGLLSYNSPLHF. V gene TRBV28 combines with J gene TRBJ1-6; perhaps TRBD1 as D (5 bases). The CDR3 has 20 residues. CDR1 is MDHEN and CDR2 is SYDVKM in the germline V gene. V dropped 6 bases and J dropped 0 bases, with 24 bases sitting between them.

This rearrangement joins TRBV5-5 to TRBJ1-5, with a weak D call TRBD1 (5 bases). V lost 0 bases and J lost 2, with 15 bases in between. The CDR3 runs to 17 residues. Germline CDR1 SGHKS, CDR2 YYEKEE (reference sequence). The CDR3 loop is CASSLAGQLGGNQPQHF. CDR3 nucleotide sequence: TGTGCCAGCAGCTTGGCCGGGCAGTTAGGGGGCAATCAGCCCCAGCATTTT. Complete variable domain (other parts from reference TRBV5-5 and TRBJ1-5): DAGVTQSPTHLIKTRGQQVTLRCSPISGHKSVSWYQQVLGQGPQFIFQYYEKEERGRGNFPDRFSARQFPNYSSELNVNALLLGDSALYLCASSLAGQLGGNQPQHFGDGTRLSIL.

The gene calls are TRBV12-3 or TRBV12-4 and TRBJ1-2; D not resolved. V gave up 6 bases and J gave up 3 bases, with 11 bases separating them. The CDR3 is 13 residues long. CDR3 amino acids: CASSPQKYYGYTF. The CDR3 DNA sequence: TGTGCCAGCAGCCCCCAGAAATACTATGGCTACACCTTC.

Remarks on this clone: The sample holds other DNA sequences that translate to the same CDR3. The chain carries TRBV18 and TRBJ1-6; no clear D. Trimming took 6 bases from V and 0 from J, leaving 6 bases between them. In germline, CDR1 is KGHSH, CDR2 LQKENI. The CDR3 has 14 residues. DNA of the CDR3: TGTGCCAGCTCCCAGAGCTCCTATAATTCACCCCTCCACTTT. Its protein product is CASSQSSYNSPLHF.

The rearrangement uses TRBV19 and TRBJ1-5, with TRBD1 matching 7 bases. V was pared by 6 bases and J by 2 bases, with 7 bases of the junction left unmatched. CDR3 length: 15 amino acids. Germline-derived CDR1 and CDR2 are LNHDA and SQIVND (reference sequence). The CDR3 bases are TGTGCCAGTAGGCGACAGGGTATCGGCAATCAGCCCCAGCATTTT. Its protein product is CASRRQGIGNQPQHF.

The J gene is TRBJ1-2, the V gene TRBV15; a possible D gene is TRBD1 (6 bases). Trimming took off 0 bases at V and 8 bases at J, with 19 bases between the two ends. Germline lookup yields CDR1 LNHNV and CDR2 YYDKDF (reference sequence). This CDR3 spans 16 amino acids. The CDR3 spells CATSRETGTREVGYTF. Written as DNA, the CDR3 is TGTGCCACCAGCAGAGAGACAGGAACCCGTGAGGTCGGCTACACCTTC.

V and J are TRBV11-2 and TRBJ2-7; maybe TRBD1 (6 bases). V lost 2 bases, J lost 0 bases, and 17 bases lay in between. CDR3 length equals 17 residues. Germline CDR1 and CDR2: SGHAT and FQNNGV. CDR3 protein: CASSLSADRIRSYEQYF. The CDR3 DNA is TGTGCCAGCAGCTTATCGGCCGACAGGATTCGCTCCTACGAGCAGTACTTC. The whole variable domain, filled in from reference TRBV11-2 and TRBJ2-7, reads EAGVAQSPRYKIIEKRQSVAFWCNPISGHATLYWYQQILGQGPKLLIQFQNNGVVDDSQLPKDRFSAERLKGVDSTLKIQPAKLEDSAVYLCASSLSADRIRSYEQYFGPGTRLTVT.

This sequence joins TRBV2 and TRBJ1-5; D is unclear. There are 13 residues in the CDR3. CDR1 SNHLY and CDR2 FYNNEI come from the germline V gene. Trimming removed 3 bases at V and 0 bases at J, with 3 bases between. CDR3 coding DNA: TGTGCCAGCAGTGACGTTAGCAATCAGCCCCAGCATTTT. It is translated as CASSDVSNQPQHF. The variable domain in full, with the rest retrieved from reference TRBV2 and TRBJ1-5, is EPEVTQTPSHQVTQMGQEVILRCVPISNHLYFYWYRQILGQKVEFLVSFYNNEISEKSEIFDDQFSVERPDGSNFTLKIRSTKLEDSAMYFCASSDVSNQPQHFGDGTRLSIL.

The chain is built from TRBV2 and TRBJ1-4; no definite D call. From germline, CDR1 is SNHLY and CDR2 FYNNEI. V gave up 4 bases and J gave up 11 bases, with 20 bases separating them. The CDR3 extends over 15 amino acids. The CDR3 sequence: CASSAGEGISLKLFF. CDR3 nucleotides: TGTGCCAGCAGTGCGGGTGAGGGAATCTCCTTGAAACTGTTTTTT.

The chain joins TRBV6-1 to TRBJ1-1, with 8 bases fitting TRBD1. The germline V gene encodes CDR1 MNHNS and CDR2 SASEGT. The CDR3 consists of 17 residues. V gave up 6 bases and J gave up 0 bases; unmatched junction bases: 12. CDR3 nucleotides: TGTGCCAGCAGGGAAACAGGGGGGAACCGAATGAACACTGAAGCTTTCTTT. It codes for CASRETGGNRMNTEAFF.

The chain links TRBV6-4 to TRBJ2-5, with 10 bases matching TRBD1. CDR1 is MRHNA, CDR2 SNTAGT, per germline. The ends lost 4 bases at V and 5 bases at J; junction bases unmatched: 16. This CDR3 region has 18 residues. The CDR3 here is CASSVPLLSTGGRETQYF. CDR3 in DNA: TGTGCCAGCAGTGTCCCACTGCTATCGACAGGGGGCAGGGAGACCCAGTACTTC.

V usage is TRBV3-1 (or the pseudogene TRBV3-2) and J usage is TRBJ1-2; D call uncertain. CDR1 LGHDT and CDR2 YNNKEL come from the germline V gene (reference sequence). V lost 4 bases and J 2 bases, leaving 20 bases between the germline ends. CDR3 length equals 17 residues. DNA of the CDR3: TGTGCCAGCAGCCCAAGAGAGAAGAACAGTCGAAACTATGGCTACACCTTC. Its translation: CASSPREKNSRNYGYTF.

The rearrangement uses TRBV6-5 and TRBJ2-7; no clear D gene. The V end lost 4 bases, the J end lost 2 bases, and 15 bases lay between the germline ends. CDR3 length: 15 residues. Germline CDR1 and CDR2: MNHEY and SVGAGI. Here the CDR3 reads CASSFFGQAPYEQYF. The DNA for the CDR3 is TGTGCCAGCAGTTTCTTTGGGCAGGCGCCCTACGAGCAGTACTTC.

This chain connects TRBV11-3 to TRBJ2-1; a possible D gene is TRBD1 (5 bases). Looked up from germline, CDR1 is SGHNT and CDR2 is YENEEA. With 5 bases removed from V and 2 bases from J, the gap between germline ends came to 13 bases. The CDR3 extends over 15 amino acids. CDR3 nucleotide sequence: TGTGCCAGCAGCGCCGGTCAGGGCCCCTACAATGAGCAGTTCTTC. It yields the protein CASSAGQGPYNEQFF.

The rearrangement uses TRBV28 and TRBJ2-7; D gene unclear. Deletions cut 5 bases from V and 1 base from J, with 15 bases between. The length of the CDR3 is 15 residues. CDR1 MDHEN and CDR2 SYDVKM come from the germline V gene. The CDR3 loop reads CASSPALVGSYEQYF. Written as DNA, the CDR3 is TGTGCCAGCAGTCCCGCCTTAGTTGGTTCCTACGAGCAGTACTTC.

This chain connects TRBV5-6 to TRBJ2-7; unclear D gene. The germline V gene encodes CDR1 SGHDT and CDR2 YYEEEE. The V gene lost 2 bases and the J gene lost 2 bases, with 14 bases spanning the gap. CDR3 length: 15 amino acids. The DNA of the CDR3 is TGTGCCAGCAGCTTCTGGCCACCGAGCCCCTACGAGCAGTACTTC. The encoded protein is CASSFWPPSPYEQYF. Full variable domain (remainder filled in from reference TRBV5-6 and TRBJ2-7): DAGVTQSPTHLIKTRGQQVTLRCSPKSGHDTVSWYQQALGQGPQFIFQYYEEEERQRGNFPDRFSGHQFPNYSSELNVNALLLGDSALYLCASSFWPPSPYEQYFGPGTRLTVT.

This chain links TRBV7-3 with TRBJ1-5, with D hard to call. The V gene's germline CDR1 is SGHTA and CDR2 FQGTGA. This CDR3 is 16 amino acids long. Trimming removed 1 base from V and 2 bases from J, with 12 bases in between. The CDR3 DNA sequence: TGTGCCAGCAGCTTAATTCCAGGTTCGGGCAATCAGCCCCAGCATTTT. Translating it yields CASSLIPGSGNQPQHF.

V usage is TRBV14 and J usage is TRBJ1-6, with D tentatively TRBD1 (5 bases). The CDR3 length is 16 residues. The V gene's germline CDR1 is SGHDN and CDR2 FVKESK. V shed 0 bases and J shed 6 bases, with 12 bases lying between them. The CDR3 protein is CASSQEIWTPNSPLHF. The CDR3 DNA is TGTGCCAGCAGCCAAGAAATTTGGACACCTAATTCACCCCTCCACTTT.

The V and J genes are TRBV7-9 and TRBJ1-6, with 8 positions matching TRBD1. In germline, CDR1 is SEHNR, CDR2 FQNEAQ (reference sequence). The CDR3 covers 14 residues. V shed 5 bases, J shed 7 bases, and the junction held 4 bases outside the gene matches. CDR3 sequence (DNA): TGTGCCAGCAGCCTGACAGGGGAGAATTCACCCCTCCACTTT. It encodes CASSLTGENSPLHF.

This clone was picked up one time. The chain uses TRBV5-5 and TRBJ1-3; no definite D call. Looked up from germline, CDR1 is SGHKS and CDR2 is YYEKEE (reference sequence). V was clipped by 5 bases and J by 4 bases, with 7 bases between them. This CDR3 is built from 12 residues. CDR3 DNA: TGTGCCAGCAGTTCTTACGGAAACACCATATATTTT. It codes for CASSSYGNTIYF.